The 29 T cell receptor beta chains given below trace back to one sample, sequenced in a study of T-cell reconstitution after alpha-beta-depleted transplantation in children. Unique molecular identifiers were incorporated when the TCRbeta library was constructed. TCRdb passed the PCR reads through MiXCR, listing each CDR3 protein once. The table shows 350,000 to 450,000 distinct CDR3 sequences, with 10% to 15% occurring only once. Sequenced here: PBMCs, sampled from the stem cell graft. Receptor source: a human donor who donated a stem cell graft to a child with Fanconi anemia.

The CDR3 spells CASSGRTGTLQETQYF. As DNA, the CDR3 is TGCGCCAGCAGCGGTCGGACAGGCACCCTCCAGGAGACCCAGTACTTC. V is TRBV5-1 and J is TRBJ2-5; 7 bases agree with TRBD1. The trim removed 4 bases at V and 5 bases at J, leaving 14 bases unmatched. Germline CDR1 and CDR2: SGHRS and YFSETQ. This CDR3 spans 16 amino acids.

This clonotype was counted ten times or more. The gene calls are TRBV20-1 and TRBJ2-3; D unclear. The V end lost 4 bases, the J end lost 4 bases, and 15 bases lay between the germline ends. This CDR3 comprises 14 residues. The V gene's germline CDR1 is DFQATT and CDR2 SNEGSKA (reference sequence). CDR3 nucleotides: TGCAGTGCTAAGCAAAGCGTGGATGCAGATACGCAGTATTTT. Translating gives CSAKQSVDADTQYF.

The CDR3 sequence is CASSQEYGQRRGYTF. The CDR3 DNA follows: TGCGCCAGCAGCCAAGAATACGGGCAGCGGCGCGGCTACACCTTC. The genes are TRBV4-3 and TRBJ1-2; D not resolved. CDR1 LGHNA and CDR2 YSLEER come from the germline V gene. This CDR3 comprises 15 residues. V was cut by 0 bases and J by 8 bases, with 16 bases left in between.

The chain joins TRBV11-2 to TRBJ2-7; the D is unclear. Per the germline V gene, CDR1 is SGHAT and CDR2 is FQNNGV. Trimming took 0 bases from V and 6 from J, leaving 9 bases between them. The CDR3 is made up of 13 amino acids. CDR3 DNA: TGTGCCAGCAGCTTAGAGTACTCAAGCGAGCAGTACGTC. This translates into CASSLEYSSEQYV.

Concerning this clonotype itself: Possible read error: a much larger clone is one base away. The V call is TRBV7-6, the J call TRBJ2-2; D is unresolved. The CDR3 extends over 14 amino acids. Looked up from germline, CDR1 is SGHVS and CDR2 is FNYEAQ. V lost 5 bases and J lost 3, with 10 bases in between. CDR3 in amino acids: CASSTPGDTGELFF. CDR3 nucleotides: TGTGCCAGCAGCACCCCTGGGGACACCGGGGAGCTGTTTTTT. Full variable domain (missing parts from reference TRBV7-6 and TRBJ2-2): GAGVSQSPRYKVTKRGQDVALRCDPISGHVSLYWYRQALGQGPEFLTYFNYEAQQDKSGLPNDRFSAERPEGSISTLTIQRTEQRDSAMYRCASSTPGDTGELFFGEGSRLTVL.

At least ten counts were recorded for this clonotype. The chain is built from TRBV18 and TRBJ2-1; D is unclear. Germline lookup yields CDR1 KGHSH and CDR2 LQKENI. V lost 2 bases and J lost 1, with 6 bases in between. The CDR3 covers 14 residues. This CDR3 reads CASSPARSYNEQFF. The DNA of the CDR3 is TGTGCCAGCTCACCAGCCAGGTCCTACAATGAGCAGTTCTTC.

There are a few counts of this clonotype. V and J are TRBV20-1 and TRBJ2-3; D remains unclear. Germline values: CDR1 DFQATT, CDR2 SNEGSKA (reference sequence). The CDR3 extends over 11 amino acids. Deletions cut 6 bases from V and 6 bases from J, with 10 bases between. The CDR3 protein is CSARPEDTQYF. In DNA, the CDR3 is TGCAGTGCGAGGCCCGAGGATACGCAGTATTTT.

The CDR3 here is CASSPAGQIFNEQFF. The CDR3 DNA reads as TGTGCCAGCAGTCCCGCGGGACAGATCTTCAATGAGCAGTTCTTC. The J gene is TRBJ2-1, the V gene TRBV3-1, with D perhaps TRBD1 (7 bases). The CDR3 is 15 amino acids. Germline V gene lookup returns CDR1 LGHDT and CDR2 YNNKEL (reference sequence). V dropped 6 bases and J dropped 6 bases, with 18 bases sitting between them.

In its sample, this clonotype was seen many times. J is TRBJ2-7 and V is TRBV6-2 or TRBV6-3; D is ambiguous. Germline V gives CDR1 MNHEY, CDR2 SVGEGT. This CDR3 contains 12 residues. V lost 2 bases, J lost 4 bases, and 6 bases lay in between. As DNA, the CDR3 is TGTGCCAGCAGTTACGGCCTTTACGAGCAGTACTTC. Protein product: CASSYGLYEQYF.

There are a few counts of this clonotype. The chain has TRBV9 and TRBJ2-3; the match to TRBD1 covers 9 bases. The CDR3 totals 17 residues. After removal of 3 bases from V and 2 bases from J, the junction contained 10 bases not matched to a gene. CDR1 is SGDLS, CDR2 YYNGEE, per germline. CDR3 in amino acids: CASSGRTGATYTDTQYF. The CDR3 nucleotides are TGTGCCAGCAGCGGACGGACAGGGGCTACTTACACAGATACGCAGTATTTT.

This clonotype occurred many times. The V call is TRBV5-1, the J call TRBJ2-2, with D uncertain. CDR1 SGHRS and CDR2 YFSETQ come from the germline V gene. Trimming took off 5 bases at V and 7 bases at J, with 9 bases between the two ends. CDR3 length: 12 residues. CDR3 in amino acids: CASSRDRGELFF. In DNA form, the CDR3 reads TGCGCCAGCAGTCGAGACCGCGGGGAGCTGTTTTTT.

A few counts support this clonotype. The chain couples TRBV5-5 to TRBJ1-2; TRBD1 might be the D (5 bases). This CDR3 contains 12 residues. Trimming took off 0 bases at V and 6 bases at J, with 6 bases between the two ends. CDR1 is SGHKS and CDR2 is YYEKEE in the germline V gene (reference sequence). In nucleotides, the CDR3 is TGTGCCAGCAGCTTGGCGGGGCATGGCTACACCTTC. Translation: CASSLAGHGYTF. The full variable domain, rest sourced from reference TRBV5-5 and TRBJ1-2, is DAGVTQSPTHLIKTRGQQVTLRCSPISGHKSVSWYQQVLGQGPQFIFQYYEKEERGRGNFPDRFSARQFPNYSSELNVNALLLGDSALYLCASSLAGHGYTFGSGTRLTVV.

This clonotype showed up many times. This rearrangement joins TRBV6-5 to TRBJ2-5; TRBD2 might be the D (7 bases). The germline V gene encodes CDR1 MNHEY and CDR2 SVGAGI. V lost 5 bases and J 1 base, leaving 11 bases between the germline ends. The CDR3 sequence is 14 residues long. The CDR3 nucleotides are TGTGCCAGCAGTCACGGGGGGCCCCAAGAGACCCAGTACTTC. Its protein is CASSHGGPQETQYF.

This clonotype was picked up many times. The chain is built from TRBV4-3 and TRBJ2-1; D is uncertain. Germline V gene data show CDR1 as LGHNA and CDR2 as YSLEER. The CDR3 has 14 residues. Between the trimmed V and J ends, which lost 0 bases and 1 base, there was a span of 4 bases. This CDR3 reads CASSQETSYNEQFF. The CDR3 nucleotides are TGCGCCAGCAGCCAAGAAACTTCCTACAATGAGCAGTTCTTC.

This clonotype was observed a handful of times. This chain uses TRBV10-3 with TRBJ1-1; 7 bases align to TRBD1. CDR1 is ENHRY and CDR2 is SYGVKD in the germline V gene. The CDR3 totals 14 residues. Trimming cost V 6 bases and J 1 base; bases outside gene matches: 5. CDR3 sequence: CAISPGGGNTEAFF. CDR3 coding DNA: TGTGCCATCAGCCCAGGGGGGGGGAACACTGAAGCTTTCTTT.

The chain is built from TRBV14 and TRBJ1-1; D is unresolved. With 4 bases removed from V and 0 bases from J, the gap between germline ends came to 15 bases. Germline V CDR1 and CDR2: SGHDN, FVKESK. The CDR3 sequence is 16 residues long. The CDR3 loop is CASSPPGLSMNTEAFF. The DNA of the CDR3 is TGTGCCAGCAGCCCCCCTGGGCTGAGCATGAACACTGAAGCTTTCTTT.

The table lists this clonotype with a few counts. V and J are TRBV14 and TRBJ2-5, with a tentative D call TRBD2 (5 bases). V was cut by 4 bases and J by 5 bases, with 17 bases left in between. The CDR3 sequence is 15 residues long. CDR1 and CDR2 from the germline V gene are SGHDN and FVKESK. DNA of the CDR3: TGTGCCAGCAGCCGAACACCCAGGTCGGGGGAGACCCAGTACTTC. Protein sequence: CASSRTPRSGETQYF.

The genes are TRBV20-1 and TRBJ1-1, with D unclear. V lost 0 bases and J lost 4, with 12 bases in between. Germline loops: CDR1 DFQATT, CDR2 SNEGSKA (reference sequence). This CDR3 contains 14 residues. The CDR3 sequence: CSARDPGSSTEAFF. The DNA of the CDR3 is TGCAGTGCTAGAGATCCGGGTTCGAGCACTGAAGCTTTCTTT.

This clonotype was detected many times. The chain's CDR3 is CASSHSAASYNEQFF. CDR3 DNA: TGTGCCAGCAGCCATTCCGCTGCCTCCTACAATGAGCAGTTCTTC. The rearrangement links TRBV3-1 to TRBJ2-1; D uncertain. Trimming removed 3 bases from V and 0 bases from J, with 9 bases in between. The CDR3 consists of 15 residues. The germline V gene has CDR1 LGHDT and CDR2 YNNKEL (reference sequence).

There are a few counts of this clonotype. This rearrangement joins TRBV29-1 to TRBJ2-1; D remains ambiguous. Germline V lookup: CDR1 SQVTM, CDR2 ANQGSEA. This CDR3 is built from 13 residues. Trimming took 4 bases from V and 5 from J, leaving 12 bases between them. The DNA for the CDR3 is TGCAGCGTTGGCCTATCGTCCCACAATGAGCAGTTCTTC. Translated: CSVGLSSHNEQFF.

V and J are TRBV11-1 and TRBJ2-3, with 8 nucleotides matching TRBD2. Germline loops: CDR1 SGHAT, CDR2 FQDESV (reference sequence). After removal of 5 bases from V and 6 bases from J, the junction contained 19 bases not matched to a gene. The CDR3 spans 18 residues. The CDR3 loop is CASSRLLDGLASVDTQYF. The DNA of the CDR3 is TGTGCCAGCAGCCGCCTACTCGATGGACTAGCTTCCGTGGATACGCAGTATTTT.

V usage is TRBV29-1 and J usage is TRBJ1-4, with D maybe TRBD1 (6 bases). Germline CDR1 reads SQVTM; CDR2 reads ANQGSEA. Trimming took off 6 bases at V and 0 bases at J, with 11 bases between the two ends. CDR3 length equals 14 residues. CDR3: CSVLDRTTNEKLFF. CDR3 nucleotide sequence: TGCAGCGTCCTCGACAGGACAACTAATGAAAAACTGTTTTTT.

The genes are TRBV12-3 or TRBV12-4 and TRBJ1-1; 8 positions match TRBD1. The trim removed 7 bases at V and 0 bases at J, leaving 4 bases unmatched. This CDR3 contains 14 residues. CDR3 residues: CASTQTGVNTEAFF. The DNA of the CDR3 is TGTGCCAGCACCCAGACAGGGGTGAACACTGAAGCTTTCTTT.

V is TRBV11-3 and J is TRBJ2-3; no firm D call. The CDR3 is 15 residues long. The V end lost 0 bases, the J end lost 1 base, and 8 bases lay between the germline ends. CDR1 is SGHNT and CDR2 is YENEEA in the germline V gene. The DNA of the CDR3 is TGTGCCAGCAGCTTAGATCCCGTAGGCACAGATACGCAGTATTTT. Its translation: CASSLDPVGTDTQYF.

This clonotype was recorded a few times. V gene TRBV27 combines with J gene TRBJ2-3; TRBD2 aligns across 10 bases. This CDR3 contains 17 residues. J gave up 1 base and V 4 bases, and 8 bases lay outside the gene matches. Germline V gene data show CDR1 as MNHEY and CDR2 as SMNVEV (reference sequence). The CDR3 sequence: CASSYLAGEIGTDTQYF. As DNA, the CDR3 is TGTGCCAGCAGTTACCTAGCGGGGGAGATTGGCACAGATACGCAGTATTTT.

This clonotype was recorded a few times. CDR3 sequence reads: CSVGVGQASTDTQYF. As DNA, the CDR3 is TGCAGCGTTGGAGTGGGACAGGCAAGCACAGATACGCAGTATTTT. The V gene is TRBV29-1, the J gene TRBJ2-3; 8 bases are a match to TRBD1. With 4 bases clipped from V and 0 bases from J, the junction kept 6 bases outside the gene matches. The germline gives CDR1 SQVTM, CDR2 ANQGSEA. The CDR3 consists of 15 residues.

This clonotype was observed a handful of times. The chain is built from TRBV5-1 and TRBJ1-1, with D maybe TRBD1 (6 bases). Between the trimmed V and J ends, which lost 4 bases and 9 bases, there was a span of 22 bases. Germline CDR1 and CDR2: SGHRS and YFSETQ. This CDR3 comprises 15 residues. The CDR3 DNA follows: TGCGCCAGCAGCGCTCACCCGGACAGCCCCTTGAAAGCTTTCTTT. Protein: CASSAHPDSPLKAFF.

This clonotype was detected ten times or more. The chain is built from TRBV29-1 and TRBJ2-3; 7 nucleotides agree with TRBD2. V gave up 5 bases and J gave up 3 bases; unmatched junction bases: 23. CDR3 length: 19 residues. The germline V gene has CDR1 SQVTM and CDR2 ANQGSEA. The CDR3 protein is CSVKGSVAGLGPSTDTQYF. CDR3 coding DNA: TGCAGCGTTAAGGGATCGGTAGCGGGCCTGGGTCCCTCTACAGATACGCAGTATTTT.

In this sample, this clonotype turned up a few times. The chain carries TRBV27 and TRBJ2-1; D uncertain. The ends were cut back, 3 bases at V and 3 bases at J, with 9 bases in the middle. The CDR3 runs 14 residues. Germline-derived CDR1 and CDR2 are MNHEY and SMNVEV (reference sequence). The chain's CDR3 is CASSFDPSYNEQFF. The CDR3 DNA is TGTGCCAGCAGTTTCGACCCAAGCTACAATGAGCAGTTCTTC.